The following is a T cell receptor (beta chain) sequence with its context. Using immunoSEQ multiplex PCR, the repertoire was profiled, and TCRdb retains in-frame clones only, with some absent. The profile shows 150,000 to 200,000 clones, about 90% of them singletons. V lost 7 bases and J 10 bases, leaving 19 bases between the germline ends. Germline CDR1 is SEHNR and CDR2 is FQNEAQ (reference sequence). The CDR3 loop spans 13 amino acids. These data belong to a study of blood T cell repertoires in COVID-19. The sample was PBMCs or T cells enriched from blood (not recorded which). V gene TRBV7-9 combines with J gene TRBJ1-1; the D is unclear. This receptor was identified in a woman in her late teens or twenties who had recovered from COVID-19. The DNA of the CDR3 is TGTGCCAGCACTAAGGACGGGATTCCCTCAGCTTTCTTT. It is translated as CASTKDGIPSAFF.